This T cell receptor (beta chain) was identified during a study of shared clonotypes between healthy human individuals (dated by TCRdb to 2019 to 2021). Describing the broader study: A couple of women and a few men aged 18 to 49 years were included in the cohort. Different laboratories and diverse techniques were used to prepare libraries and sequence TCR repertoires, to increase sequencing depth and limit assay-specific biases. For each donor, three plates each were used for CD4 naive and CD4 memory, two plates were used for CD8 naive, and one plate was used for CD8 memory. The study deeply sequenced blood TCR repertoires of 5 or 6 healthy adults to estimate repertoire size and the extent of clonotype sharing between individuals. Between about 0.85 and 8.9 billion PBMCs per donor were obtained by leukapheresis.

Donors were healthy HIV-negative adults with no recently reported acute infections or vaccinations. Every donor was a Caucasian adult living in Nashville, Tennessee, USA. Magnetic negative selection was used to enrich CD4+ T cells, after which naive cells were positively selected on CD45RA and the negative fraction became the memory subset. Blood was collected by leukapheresis, and PBMCs were isolated by Ficoll-Histopaque density gradient centrifugation and then cryopreserved in liquid nitrogen vapor phase. Analytical flow cytometry was used to check the purity and quantity of every magnetically sorted T cell population. Genomic DNA was isolated from every sorted fraction and measured by UV absorbance on a Nanodrop 2000c. Using the deep immunoSEQ assay, multiplex PCR amplified TCR CDR3 regions from genomic DNA. Genomic DNA extracted from each cell subset was distributed evenly over all wells of several immunoSEQ 96-well plates, and each plate served as one replicate. For sorted subsets, each replicate PCR was loaded with roughly 200 ng genomic DNA, equivalent to some 27,000 T cell genomes. Purified libraries were measured with a Qubit 3.0 fluorometer, size-checked on a Bioanalyzer 2100, and measured again with the KAPA Library Quantification kit. Every immunoSEQ 96-well plate was sequenced on a separate single-read 150-cycle Illumina NextSeq 550 flow cell. The original methods were these. Because the immunoSEQ output held only junctional sequences and lacked quality scores, the filtering could not match the filtering applied to full-length reads. Sequences were annotated with PyIR, a Python wrapper for IgBLAST v1.9, and V/J genes and CDR3 were assigned using IMGT germline references. Reads with weak V/J assignments (E-value above 1e-6), missing CDR3, stop codons, out-of-frame junctions, or ambiguous translated residues were removed. V3J clonotypes were defined as sequences sharing an identical inferred V gene, J gene, and CDR3 amino acid sequence. The percentage overlap between two repertoires was calculated by dividing the number of shared unique clonotypes by the size of the smaller repertoire. Three approaches were used to assess repertoire richness: RTK rarefaction, the Chao1 estimator, and Recon v2.1 estimates of unobserved clonotypes. For all TCRbeta clonotypes obtained by the gDNA method from a few donors, generation probabilities were computed with OLGA. TCRdb limited this immuneACCESS table to in-frame rearrangements with V and J called. A share of clones is missing; checked studies link under half to unresolved V genes, and the rest is unexplained. Clone size and the V and J calls come from that table; the DNA yielded D and trimming. Present in this sample are around 980,000 clones, 75% to 80% of which were seen just once. The ten largest account for roughly 0.55% of the sample.

Beyond this particular receptor, the publication reports: Clonotypes shared by all four sorted-subset donors showed higher generation probabilities than non-shared clonotypes. Only blood was sampled, and tissue TCR repertoires likely differ from those in blood. Estimated clonotype richness was generally larger for naive than for memory subsets. Rarefaction of sorted-subset datasets indicated incomplete sequencing despite the large sequencing depth. Roughly 5% of naive CD4, roughly 3.6% of naive CD8, approximately 2% of memory CD4, and around 0.42% of memory CD8 clonotypes were shared across a handful of donors. Pairwise subsampling indicated that sequencing depth was expected to affect the degree of clonotype sharing among donors. Because the study included only a small number of donors, the genetic and exposure-history diversity represented was limited.

The CDR3 holds 11 amino acids from the cysteine to the phenylalanine. Only the CDR3 region is kept as DNA, spanning 33 bases read in frame from base 1. The junction carries 4 bases between V and J, which are trimmed by 3 bases and 2 bases respectively. From the germline V gene (reference sequence), CDR1 is DFQATT and CDR2 is SNEGSKA. Concerning this clone: Its antigen is not yet known. The input lacks base qualities; no much larger clone sits a single base away. Other DNA sequences in this specimen translate into the identical CDR3.

The TCR was taken from a man in his late teens or twenties in good health. Some clones in this sample may be carry-over from other donors' samples. Sequenced input: memory CD4+ T cells from PBMCs. The cell subset or site label, read with the paper, signifies: CD45RA-negative fraction. This sequence uses TRBV20-1 and TRBJ2-5, with no D gene named confidently. Here is the DNA: TGCAGTGCTAGCCGGCAAGAGACCCAGTACTTC. Its amino acids are CSASRQETQYF.